This T cell receptor (beta chain) was identified in a study of blood T cell repertoires in COVID-19. Only in-frame clones appear in the TCRdb table, and some are missing; sequencing was by immunoSEQ multiplex PCR. The sample records a few hundred thousand clones, about 88% being singletons. The receptor was derived from a man aged 18 to 30 with active or convalescent COVID-19. The source material was peripheral blood.

CDR3 sequence reads: CASSLAGTSGLTPYEQYF. The CDR3 DNA follows: TGCGCCAGCAGCTTGGCCGGGACTAGCGGGCTAACCCCCTACGAGCAGTACTTC. This chain links TRBV5-1 with TRBJ2-7; 12 nucleotides match TRBD2. The CDR3 contains 18 residues. Losses at the gene ends were 0 bases for V and 2 bases for J; bases not matched to a gene: 9. CDR1 SGHRS and CDR2 YFSETQ come from the germline V gene. Complete variable domain (other parts from reference TRBV5-1 and TRBJ2-7): KAGVTQTPRYLIKTRGQQVTLSCSPISGHRSVSWYQQTPGQGLQFLFEYFSETQRNKGNFPGRFSGRQFSNSRSEMNVSTLELGDSALYLCASSLAGTSGLTPYEQYFGPGTRLTVT.